The T cell receptor (beta chain) described here comes from a study of tumor-infiltrating lymphocytes in primary liver carcinoma. Whole-study context: These were node-negative, non-metastatic T1-T3 tumors of about 4.2 to 11 cm.

As for this clonotype: Its antigen remains unidentified.

The tissue used was unsorted bulk material of about 17-33 mg. RNA and DNA were co-extracted from it with the AllPrep DNA/RNA mini kit. General study findings and limits: Just around 7.5-25% of top clones spanned all five tumor regions. Blood fell significantly below tumors in its top-250-clone fraction (p = 0.039).

The input was about 490 ng total RNA; TCR beta cDNA was made from it with a constant-region primer. Three nested multiplex PCR rounds, a slightly modified ARM-PCR method, built the TCR beta libraries. Rounds one and two of PCR, each of roughly 10 cycles, were primed with TRBV1-TRBV30 forward primers and a C-beta reverse primer. TCRdb passed the multiplex PCR reads through MiXCR, listing each CDR3 protein once. The repertoire holds tens of thousands of distinct CDR3 sequences, with roughly 73% as singletons. This CDR3 is built from 13 residues. Germline CDR1 is SGHTA and CDR2 is FQGNSA. V was clipped by 5 bases and J by 5 bases, with 12 bases between them.

Sequencing was carried out using liver tumor tissue from sampling region 2. The subset here: tumor region T2, inferior pole. This clonotype originated in a man aged 35 to 55 with primary liver carcinoma and hepatitis B virus infection. The chain carries TRBV7-2 and TRBJ2-5, with D perhaps TRBD1 (6 bases). For the CDR3, the DNA is TGTGCCAGCAGCCCCTACAGGGAGGAGACCCAGTACTTC. Translated: CASSPYREETQYF.